This T cell receptor (beta chain) derives from a study of cytomegalovirus exposure and HLA in healthy donors. The study, taken as a whole, reports: Fewer N-insertions (relative to the 666-donor mean) were reportedly seen in an Asian-associated ancestry cluster in a later analysis.

The PCR ran on 60 Vbeta and 13 Jbeta primers. Some clones are missing from TCRdb's copy, which holds only in-frame ones; the method was immunoSEQ multiplex PCR. The sample has about 62,000 clones, about 87% seen once. Concerning this clone itself: Its antigen is as yet unknown.

Germline assignment: CDR1 MNHNS and CDR2 SASEGT. The V end lost 6 bases, the J end lost 3 bases, and 5 bases lay between the germline ends. This CDR3 is 12 amino acids long. The sequence was collected from a man in his late teens or twenties in good health and CMV-seronegative. Source material: PBMCs. This chain uses TRBV6-1 with TRBJ1-4, with D hard to call. CDR3 in amino acids: CASRQANEKLFF. In nucleotides, the CDR3 is TGTGCCAGCAGGCAGGCTAATGAAAAACTGTTTTTT.